Given below is one T cell receptor beta chain in context. This sample is drawn from a study of blood T cell repertoires in COVID-19. Study background: The origin of the acute and convalescent COVID-19 samples was the United States, Italy and Spain. In each case, the material was cDNA or gDNA derived from T cells, B-cell-depleted T cells, or PBMCs.

Per the study methods: Nucleated cell number was recorded as an estimate derived from reference gene primer amplification. Generated by immunoSEQ multiplex PCR, the TCRdb table keeps only in-frame clones and is missing some. That table gives V, J and clone size, and the DNA gave D and trimming. This sample yields approximately 150,000 clones, of which about 85% are seen a single time; about 1.6% belongs to the top ten. The CDR3 extends over 15 amino acids. Germline CDR1 and CDR2: DFQATT and SNEGSKA (reference sequence). The V end was cut by 3 bases, the J end by 0 bases, with 12 bases between. The V gene is TRBV20-1, the J gene TRBJ1-3, with D unclear. This TCR was recovered from a human donor in a cohort sampled during active COVID-19. Sequencing was carried out using peripheral blood. CDR3 DNA sequence: TGCAGTGCTAGTCGGCGGATCAACTCTGGAAACACCATATATTTT. Its translation: CSASRRINSGNTIYF.